Following are 16 T cell receptor beta chains from one sample sequenced in a study of T cells in Graves' hyperthyroidism and ophthalmopathy. TCR beta CDR3 regions were amplified from RNA. A set of HTBI primers served as the primers for a first-round RT-PCR of the TCR CDR3. Each CDR3 protein is one row after TCRdb ran MiXCR on the multiplex PCR reads. This table has roughly 700,000 distinct CDR3 sequences, roughly 17% appearing once. The sequenced material came from blood. The receptors derive from a man aged 45 to 65 with Graves' hyperthyroidism.

In its sample, this clonotype was seen many times. The chain combines TRBV20-1 with TRBJ1-6; D is ambiguous. V lost 0 bases, J lost 5 bases, and 11 bases lay in between. Germline lookup yields CDR1 DFQATT and CDR2 SNEGSKA (reference sequence). The CDR3 sequence is 15 residues long. As DNA, the CDR3 is TGCAGTGCTAGAGACGTACAAAAAGATAATTCACCCCTCCACTTT. This gives the protein CSARDVQKDNSPLHF.

The chain has TRBV20-1 and TRBJ1-1, with a weak D call TRBD1 (5 bases). Germline lookup yields CDR1 DFQATT and CDR2 SNEGSKA (reference sequence). This CDR3 contains 15 residues. V was trimmed by 0 bases and J by 0 bases, leaving 11 bases between them. The CDR3 reads CSARDVGLMNTEAFF. CDR3 DNA: TGCAGTGCTAGAGATGTGGGGCTAATGAACACTGAAGCTTTCTTT.

The gene calls are TRBV10-3 and TRBJ2-7; 7 bases align to TRBD1. This CDR3 comprises 14 residues. Unmatched junction bases numbered 7, after V lost 6 bases and J lost 2 bases. CDR1 and CDR2 (germline): ENHRY, SYGVKD. The CDR3 region has the DNA TGTGCCATCAGCGATGACAGGGTCGCCTACGAGCAGTACTTC. Protein product: CAISDDRVAYEQYF.

This clonotype has ten or more counts. The chain has TRBV28 and TRBJ2-1; 12 nucleotides line up with TRBD2. CDR3 length: 16 residues. CDR1 and CDR2 from the germline V gene are MDHEN and SYDVKM. Trimming cost V 1 base and J 10 bases; bases outside gene matches: 8. CDR3 nucleotide sequence: TGTGCCAGCAGTTTATCCCCTAGCGGGAGGGCTGGGGAGCAGTTCTTC. Its protein product is CASSLSPSGRAGEQFF.

This clonotype was observed a handful of times. The rearrangement joins TRBV19 to TRBJ2-5, with 10 positions matching TRBD2. Germline V gives CDR1 LNHDA, CDR2 SQIVND (reference sequence). Unmatched junction bases numbered 4, after V lost 6 bases and J lost 0 bases. CDR3 length: 15 residues. CDR3 nucleotide sequence: TGTGCCAGTAGCGGACTAGCGGACTACCAAGAGACCCAGTACTTC. This codes for CASSGLADYQETQYF.

This clonotype has a count of ten or more. V usage is TRBV28 and J usage is TRBJ2-7; TRBD2 matches 8 bases. J gave up 2 bases and V 3 bases, and 6 bases lay outside the gene matches. Germline CDR1 is MDHEN and CDR2 is SYDVKM. The CDR3 totals 15 residues. The DNA for the CDR3 is TGTGCCAGCAGTTTTTTGGTAGCGGGGCCCTACGAGCAGTACTTC. This sequence encodes CASSFLVAGPYEQYF.

This clonotype was counted a few times. J is TRBJ2-1 and V is TRBV7-2; D is ambiguous. CDR1 is SGHTA, CDR2 FQGNSA, per germline. The CDR3 is 15 residues long. With 6 bases removed from V and 0 bases from J, the gap between germline ends came to 12 bases. This chain's CDR3 is CASRSTRSSYNEQFF. The CDR3 region has the DNA TGTGCCAGCAGGTCTACAAGGAGCTCCTACAATGAGCAGTTCTTC.

In regard to this clonotype: An end of the junction differs from the germline gene, which may be a read error. This sequence joins TRBV19 and TRBJ1-1; D is perhaps TRBD1 (5 bases). The CDR3 length is 14 residues. Per germline, CDR1 LNHDA and CDR2 SQIVND (reference sequence). The CDR3 nucleotides read TGTACCAGTAGTTTGGACACCGGTTCGGCTGAAGCTTTCTTT. It translates to CTSSLDTGSAEAFF.

In its sample, this clonotype was seen a few times. The gene calls are TRBV7-2 and TRBJ1-1; no reliable D call. CDR1 is SGHTA, CDR2 FQGNSA, per germline. V lost 1 base and J 7 bases, leaving 10 bases between the germline ends. There are 13 residues in the CDR3. The CDR3 DNA sequence: TGTGCCAGCAGCTTAGGAGGAGAGAATGAAGCTTTCTTT. It translates to CASSLGGENEAFF. The full variable domain, its missing parts supplied by reference TRBV7-2 and TRBJ1-1, is GAGVSQSPSNKVTEKGKDVELRCDPISGHTALYWYRQSLGQGLEFLIYFQGNSAPDKSGLPSDRFSAERTGGSVSTLTIQRTQQEDSAVYLCASSLGGENEAFFGQGTRLTVV.

This clonotype was detected many times. The rearrangement uses TRBV3-1 and TRBJ1-1, with no clear D. The CDR3 is 13 residues long. Germline CDR1 reads LGHDT; CDR2 reads YNNKEL (reference sequence). V dropped 2 bases and J dropped 5 bases, with 9 bases sitting between them. The CDR3 region is CASSQSPGTEAFF. The DNA for the CDR3 is TGTGCCAGCAGCCAAAGCCCTGGGACTGAAGCTTTCTTT.

This clonotype has a count of ten or more. The CDR3 nucleotides read TGCAGTGCCAGACCGGGACTGGGTGGGAATGAGCAGTTCTTC. Protein product: CSARPGLGGNEQFF. The V gene is TRBV20-1, the J gene TRBJ2-1, with D possibly being TRBD2 (6 bases). Germline CDR1 reads DFQATT; CDR2 reads SNEGSKA (reference sequence). The V gene lost 6 bases and the J gene lost 7 bases, with 19 bases spanning the gap. This CDR3 region has 14 residues.

The V call is TRBV30, the J call TRBJ2-1, with 9 bases aligning to TRBD1. Per germline, CDR1 GTSNPN and CDR2 SVGIG (reference sequence). Trimming took 3 bases from V and 1 from J; bases not matched to a gene: 1. There are 14 residues in the CDR3. In DNA form, the CDR3 reads TGTGCCTGGAGGACAGGGGGTTCCTACAATGAGCAGTTCTTC. Amino acids: CAWRTGGSYNEQFF.

This chain joins TRBV5-5 and TRBJ2-1; no clear D gene. V was pared by 1 base and J by 1 base, with 9 bases between. This CDR3 is 15 amino acids long. Germline assignment: CDR1 SGHKS and CDR2 YYEKEE (reference sequence). The CDR3 DNA follows: TGTGCCAGCAGCTTGCTGGGGAAGTCCTACAATGAGCAGTTCTTC. Amino acid sequence: CASSLLGKSYNEQFF.

J is TRBJ2-5 and V is TRBV7-2; 8 positions match TRBD2. From germline, CDR1 is SGHTA and CDR2 FQGNSA. Trimming cost V 5 bases and J 4 bases; bases outside gene matches: 9. This CDR3 is 15 amino acids long. The DNA for the CDR3 is TGTGCCAGCAGCCAGGTGGCGGGAGGCCTAGAGACCCAGTACTTC. It specifies CASSQVAGGLETQYF.

In this sample, this clonotype turned up many times. The chain is built from TRBV28 and TRBJ2-1, with a weak D call TRBD2 (5 bases). The germline V and J ends were trimmed by 5 bases and 12 bases, with 14 bases remaining between them. This CDR3 is 12 amino acids long. The V gene's germline CDR1 is MDHEN and CDR2 SYDVKM. The DNA for the CDR3 is TGTGCCAGCAGTGGCTTAGCAGAGGGGCAGTTCTTC. Translated, it gives CASSGLAEGQFF.

The chain carries TRBV24-1 and TRBJ2-1; 8 bases match TRBD2. From germline, CDR1 is KGHDR and CDR2 SFDVKD. This CDR3 has 16 residues. The V and J ends lost 4 bases and 3 bases, in that order; junction bases with no gene match: 7. This CDR3 reads CATSDPLSGVYNEQFF. CDR3 coding DNA: TGTGCCACCAGTGACCCCCTTAGCGGGGTCTACAATGAGCAGTTCTTC.